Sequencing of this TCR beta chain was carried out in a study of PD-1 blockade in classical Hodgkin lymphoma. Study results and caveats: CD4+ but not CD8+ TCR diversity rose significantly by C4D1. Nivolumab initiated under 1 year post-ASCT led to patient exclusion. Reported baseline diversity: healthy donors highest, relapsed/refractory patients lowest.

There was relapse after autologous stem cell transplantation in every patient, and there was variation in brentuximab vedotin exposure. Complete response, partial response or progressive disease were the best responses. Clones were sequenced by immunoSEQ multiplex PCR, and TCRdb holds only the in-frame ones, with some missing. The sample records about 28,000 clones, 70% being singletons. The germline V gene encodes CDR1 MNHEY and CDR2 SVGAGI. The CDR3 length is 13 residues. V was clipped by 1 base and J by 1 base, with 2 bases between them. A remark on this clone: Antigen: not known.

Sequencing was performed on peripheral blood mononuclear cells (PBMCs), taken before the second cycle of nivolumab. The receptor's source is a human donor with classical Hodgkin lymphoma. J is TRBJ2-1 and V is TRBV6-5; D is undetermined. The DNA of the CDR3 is TGTGCCAGCAGTTACTTGTCCTACAATGAGCAGTTCTTC. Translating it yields CASSYLSYNEQFF.